This T cell receptor (beta chain) was recorded in a study of blood T cell repertoires in COVID-19. Overall study: Researchers got acute and convalescent COVID-19 samples from the United States, Italy and Spain. PBMCs, B-cell-depleted T cells, or T cells were the source of the cDNA or gDNA that made up the material.

The assay was immunoSEQ multiplex PCR, and TCRdb's table has in-frame clones only and misses some. The sample consists of under 130,000 clones, around 76% of them appearing once. A single count supports this clone. CDR1 and CDR2 (germline): MDHEN, SYDVKM. This CDR3 spans 14 amino acids. V was clipped by 5 bases and J by 3 bases; unmatched bases: 5. The TCR originated in a woman between 70 and 85 years old with acute or convalescent COVID-19. The sequenced sample consisted of peripheral blood. This chain uses TRBV28 with TRBJ2-7; TRBD1 matches 9 bases. CDR3 bases: TGTGCCAGCAGTCGACAGGGGGGATACTACGAGCAGTACTTC. Amino acids: CASSRQGGYYEQYF.